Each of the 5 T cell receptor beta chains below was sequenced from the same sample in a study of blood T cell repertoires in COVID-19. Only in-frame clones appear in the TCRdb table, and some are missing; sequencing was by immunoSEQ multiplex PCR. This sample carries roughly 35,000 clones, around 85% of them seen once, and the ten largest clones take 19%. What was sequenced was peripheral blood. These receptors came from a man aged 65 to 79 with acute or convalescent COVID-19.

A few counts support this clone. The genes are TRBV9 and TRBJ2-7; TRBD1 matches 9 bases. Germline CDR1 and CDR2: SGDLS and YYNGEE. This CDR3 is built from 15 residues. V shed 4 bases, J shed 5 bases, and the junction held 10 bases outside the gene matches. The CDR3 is CASSPIGTGLDEQYF. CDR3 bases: TGTGCCAGCAGCCCGATAGGGACAGGGCTAGACGAGCAGTACTTC.

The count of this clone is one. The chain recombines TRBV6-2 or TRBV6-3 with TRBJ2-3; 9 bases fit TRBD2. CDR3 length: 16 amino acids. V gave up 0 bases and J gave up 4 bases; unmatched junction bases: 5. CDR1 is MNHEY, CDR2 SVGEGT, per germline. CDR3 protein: CASSYSSGSGPDTQYF. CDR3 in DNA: TGTGCCAGCAGTTACTCTAGCGGGAGTGGGCCAGATACGCAGTATTTT.

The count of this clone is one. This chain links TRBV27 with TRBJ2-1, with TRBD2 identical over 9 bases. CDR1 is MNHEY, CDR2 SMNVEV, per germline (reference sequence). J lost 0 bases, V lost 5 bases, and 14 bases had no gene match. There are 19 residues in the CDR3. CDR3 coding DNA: TGTGCCAGCAGTGGGTTAACGGGCGGGAGGGCCCGCTCCTACAATGAGCAGTTCTTC. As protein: CASSGLTGGRARSYNEQFF.

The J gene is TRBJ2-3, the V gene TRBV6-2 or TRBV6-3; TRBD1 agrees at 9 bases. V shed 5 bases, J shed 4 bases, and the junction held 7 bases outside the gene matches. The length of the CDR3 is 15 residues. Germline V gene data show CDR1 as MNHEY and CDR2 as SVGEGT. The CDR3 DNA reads TGTGCCAGCAGTAAGCGACAGGGGGGTGCAGATACGCAGTATTTT. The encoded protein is CASSKRQGGADTQYF.

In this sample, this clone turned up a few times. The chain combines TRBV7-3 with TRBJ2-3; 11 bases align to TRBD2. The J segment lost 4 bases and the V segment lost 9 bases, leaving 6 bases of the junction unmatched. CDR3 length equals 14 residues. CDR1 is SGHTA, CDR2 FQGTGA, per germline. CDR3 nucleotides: TGTGCCAGTACCGGGACTAGCGGATCAGATACGCAGTATTTT. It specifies CASTGTSGSDTQYF. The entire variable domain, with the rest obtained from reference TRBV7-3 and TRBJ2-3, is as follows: GAGVSQTPSNKVTEKGKYVELRCDPISGHTALYWYRQSLGQGPEFLIYFQGTGAADDSGLPNDRFFAVRPEGSVSTLKIQRTERGDSAVYLCASTGTSGSDTQYFGPGTRLTVL.